The 15 T cell receptor beta chains given below trace back to one sample, sequenced in a study of persistence of HIV-infected CD4 T cells (dated by TCRdb to the early 2020s). TCRbeta repertoires were sequenced from genomic DNA with the immunoSEQ hsTCRB assay version 4 in survey mode. Held by TCRdb, this immuneACCESS table contains in-frame sequences only and omits some clones. Under half of the omission traces to an unresolved V gene where checked; the cause of the rest is unknown. Within this sample are over 25,000 clones, with roughly 82% of them counted one time only. Jointly, the top ten make up approximately 5% of the sample. In light of the paper, this sample's treatment or condition label describes: suppressive antiretroviral therapy. Cells were stimulated with lysates of CMV-infected fibroblasts at roughly 10 ug/mL. Nonresponding CD40L-negative CD69-negative CD45RO-high memory CD4+ T cells were sorted as memory populations depleted of antigen-responding cells.

These receptors have no identified antigens. Sequencing was performed on CD4+ T cells sorted from PBMCs after 18-hour stimulation, taken from a patient who received antiretroviral therapy. The label giving this sample's cell subset or site can be read as: CD40L-CD69- CD45RO-high memory CD4 T cells not responding to CMV lysate. The receptors here all came from an adult man with HIV who was CMV-seropositive.

This rearrangement joins TRBV7-8 to TRBJ2-7; 9 nucleotides match TRBD1. Looked up from germline, CDR1 is SGHVS and CDR2 is FQNEAQ. Trimming removed 2 bases from V and 1 base from J; junction bases left unmatched: 3. The CDR3 totals 15 residues. CDR3 protein: CASSLKTGGSYEQYF. The CDR3 DNA is TGTGCCAGCAGCTTAAAGACAGGGGGATCCTACGAGCAGTACTTC.

The chain carries TRBV10-1 and TRBJ2-1, with D possibly TRBD2 on 5 matching bases. Germline V gene lookup returns CDR1 WNHNN and CDR2 SYGVQD (reference sequence). The CDR3 is made up of 15 amino acids. Trimming removed 0 bases from V and 3 bases from J, with 9 bases in between. CDR3 protein: CASSESLAGYNEQFF. CDR3 bases: TGCGCCAGCAGTGAGTCTCTAGCTGGCTACAATGAGCAGTTCTTC.

The chain combines TRBV2 with TRBJ1-3; D remains unclear. This CDR3 has 16 residues. The V and J ends lost 4 bases and 0 bases respectively, with 13 bases between them. Looked up from germline, CDR1 is SNHLY and CDR2 is FYNNEI. The CDR3 DNA sequence: TGTGCCAGCAGTGGCGGGCGGGCTATCTCTGGAAACACCATATATTTT. Translating it yields CASSGGRAISGNTIYF.

This clone appeared once. The CDR3 DNA sequence: TGCGCCAGCAGTCAAACCTCCGTGGTAGCGAGGTACTACGAGCAGTACTTC. Translation: CASSQTSVVARYYEQYF. The chain has TRBV23-1 and TRBJ2-7; TRBD2 might be the D (5 bases). TRBV23-1 is assigned to the ORF class and has an uncertain function. This CDR3 is built from 17 residues. Trimming shortened V by 2 bases and J by 3 bases, and 20 bases separated the two germline ends.

The chain combines TRBV25-1 with TRBJ2-1; 7 bases line up with TRBD1. Germline CDR1 MGHDK, CDR2 SYGVNS. The CDR3 spans 17 residues. V lost 3 bases, J lost 4 bases, and 12 bases stayed unmatched. The CDR3 sequence is CASSDSHRDRIYNEQFF. The CDR3, as DNA: TGTGCCAGCAGTGATTCCCACCGGGACAGAATTTACAATGAGCAGTTCTTC.

This clone was picked up a small number of times. The rearrangement links TRBV7-9 to TRBJ1-2; D ambiguous. Germline V lookup: CDR1 SEHNR, CDR2 FQNEAQ (reference sequence). The V end lost 5 bases, the J end lost 4 bases, and 8 bases lay between the germline ends. CDR3 length: 12 amino acids. This CDR3 reads CASSQLSYGYTF. In DNA form, the CDR3 reads TGTGCCAGCAGCCAGCTTTCCTATGGCTACACCTTC.

The rearrangement joins TRBV5-5 to TRBJ2-2, with unresolved D. This CDR3 is 14 amino acids long. Germline CDR1 SGHKS, CDR2 YYEKEE (reference sequence). V was trimmed by 0 bases and J by 7 bases, leaving 10 bases between them. CDR3: CASSLEGFGGELFF. The CDR3 nucleotides read TGTGCCAGCAGCTTGGAAGGGTTTGGCGGGGAGCTGTTTTTT.

The V gene is TRBV15, the J gene TRBJ2-7, with a weak D call TRBD2 (5 bases). The CDR3 extends over 14 amino acids. Trimming pared 0 bases from V and 6 bases from J, leaving 12 bases between. Per the germline V gene, CDR1 is LNHNV and CDR2 is YYDKDF (reference sequence). The CDR3: CATSRESTRGEQYF. Written as DNA, the CDR3 is TGTGCCACCAGCAGAGAAAGTACCCGGGGCGAGCAGTACTTC.

The chain uses TRBV28 and TRBJ2-7; the D gene could be TRBD1 or TRBD2 (5 bases each). The CDR3 has 14 residues. V lost 6 bases and J 3 bases, leaving 15 bases between the germline ends. Germline V gives CDR1 MDHEN, CDR2 SYDVKM. The DNA for the CDR3 is TGTGCCAGCAGAACTAACCGGGACGGCTACGAGCAGTACTTC. Its protein product is CASRTNRDGYEQYF.

The CDR3 bases are TGTGCCAGCAGCTCCCAGGGGAGATTTGGTCAGCCCCAGCATTTT. It yields the protein CASSSQGRFGQPQHF. This chain links TRBV2 with TRBJ1-5; D perhaps matches TRBD1 (6 bases). The CDR3 loop spans 15 amino acids. V gave up 6 bases and J gave up 6 bases, with 18 bases separating them. CDR1 is SNHLY and CDR2 is FYNNEI in the germline V gene.

This chain uses TRBV6-5 with TRBJ1-3; D uncertain. Germline assignment: CDR1 MNHEY and CDR2 SVGAGI. Trimming cost V 2 bases and J 1 base, with 9 bases left between them. The CDR3 has 15 residues. This chain's CDR3 is CASSYDPGSGNTIYF. DNA of the CDR3: TGTGCCAGCAGTTACGACCCGGGATCTGGAAACACCATATATTTT.

The rearrangement joins TRBV2 to TRBJ2-7; D is ambiguous. The germline V and J ends were trimmed by 11 bases and 2 bases, with 13 bases remaining between them. Germline V gives CDR1 SNHLY, CDR2 FYNNEI. The CDR3 loop spans 12 amino acids. This CDR3 is CAGSTTTYEQYF. For the CDR3, the DNA is TGTGCCGGCTCGACAACAACCTACGAGCAGTACTTC.

The chain employs TRBV21-1 and TRBJ1-3. TRBV21-1 corresponds to a pseudogene. The CDR3 is 12 residues long. CDR3 bases: TGTGCCACCCCGGGCTCTGGAAACACCATATATTTT. Translating gives CATPGSGNTIYF.

The V gene is TRBV15, the J gene TRBJ2-1, with D perhaps matching TRBD1 or TRBD2 (5 bases each). This CDR3 has 18 residues. V lost 5 bases to trimming and J lost 0 bases, with 20 bases between them. CDR1 is LNHNV, CDR2 YYDKDF, per germline (reference sequence). CDR3 DNA: TGTGCCACCAGCTCGTATACCGGGACCCCGAGCTCCTACAATGAGCAGTTCTTC. Translated, it gives CATSSYTGTPSSYNEQFF.

The CDR3 reads CASSQGLAGDSGQFF. The CDR3 region has the DNA TGTGCCAGCAGCCAAGGACTAGCGGGGGACTCTGGGCAGTTCTTC. The J gene is TRBJ2-1, the V gene TRBV5-4, with TRBD2 identical over 13 bases. With 4 bases clipped from V and 12 bases from J, the junction kept 10 bases outside the gene matches. The CDR3 is made up of 15 amino acids. The germline gives CDR1 SGHNT, CDR2 YYREEE (reference sequence).